This T cell receptor beta chain was documented in a study of shared clonotypes between healthy human individuals. Study-level background: CD8 memory received one plate per donor, CD8 naive two, CD4 memory three and CD4 naive three. Study-level points and caveats: Relative to their counterparts shared across all four donors, non-shared clonotypes exhibited diminished generation probabilities. The genetic and exposure-history diversity represented was limited by few donors.

Germline lookup yields CDR1 SGHRS and CDR2 YFSETQ. The CDR3 contains 15 residues. Losses at the gene ends were 0 bases for V and 0 bases for J; bases not matched to a gene: 3. The data were produced by immunoSEQ multiplex PCR, yet TCRdb's version contains in-frame clones alone and is incomplete. The sample lists about 2.3 million clones; 80% to 95% were seen once. Concerning this clone: The antigen remains unidentified.

Investigators divided CD4+ cells into CD45RA+ naive and CD45RA-negative memory subsets. The specimen sequenced was naive CD4+ T cells from PBMCs. The subset is: CD45RA+ positively selected. The chain has TRBV5-1 and TRBJ2-7; 7 bases line up with TRBD2. This receptor was identified in a man aged 18 to 35 in good health. Some clones in this sample may be carry-over from other donors' samples. This CDR3 reads CASSLAGGHSYEQYF. DNA for the CDR3: TGCGCCAGCAGCTTGGCGGGAGGCCACTCCTACGAGCAGTACTTC.